A selection of T cell receptor beta chains follows, all from one sample in a study of blood T cell repertoires in COVID-19. Data came from immunoSEQ multiplex PCR; TCRdb stores just in-frame clones and leaves some out. The sample shows some 52,000 clones, over 75% of them seen only once. Material: peripheral blood. Every receptor here comes from a man between 65 and 80 years old with acute or convalescent COVID-19. CDR3s leave out the opening cysteine and the closing phenylalanine or tryptophan. Clone size appears in some rows only: once, few, many, or a class for an expanded clone.

cdr3_length: 13
clone_size: .
j_call: TRBJ1-5
v_call: TRBV2
cdr3_aa: ASSPGGASNQPQH

cdr3_length: 15
clone_size: few
j_call: TRBJ2-3
v_call: TRBV24-1
cdr3_aa: ATSDPRGGDPTNTQY

cdr3_length: 14
clone_size: .
j_call: TRBJ2-5
v_call: TRBV5-4
cdr3_aa: ASSLPLAGVVKTQY

cdr3_length: 13
clone_size: .
j_call: TRBJ1-5
v_call: TRBV10-1
cdr3_aa: ASSETAYSNQPQH

cdr3_length: 12
clone_size: .
j_call: TRBJ1-1
v_call: TRBV30
cdr3_aa: AWSVTGAVTEAF

cdr3_length: 12
clone_size: .
j_call: TRBJ2-7
v_call: TRBV7-2
cdr3_aa: ASSLARDFYEQY

cdr3_length: 14
clone_size: few
j_call: TRBJ1-2
v_call: TRBV7-2
cdr3_aa: ASSQQEQGLDYGYT

cdr3_length: 14
clone_size: .
j_call: TRBJ1-1
v_call: TRBV27
cdr3_aa: ASSRDRGDLVTEAF

cdr3_length: 15
clone_size: medium-sized
j_call: TRBJ2-4
v_call: TRBV10-3
cdr3_aa: AISESISRPIKNIQY

cdr3_length: 13
clone_size: .
j_call: TRBJ2-2
v_call: TRBV19
cdr3_aa: ASTIRQGRTGELF

cdr3_length: 12
clone_size: .
j_call: TRBJ1-6
v_call: TRBV6-5
cdr3_aa: ASRRDYVNSPLH

cdr3_length: 11
clone_size: .
j_call: TRBJ1-2
v_call: TRBV6-6
cdr3_aa: ASTPGGLKDYT

cdr3_length: 11
clone_size: once
j_call: TRBJ1-5
v_call: TRBV12-3/TRBV12-4
cdr3_aa: ATASRIGQPQH

cdr3_length: 14
clone_size: few
j_call: TRBJ1-4
v_call: TRBV24-1
cdr3_aa: ATSDVATGDNEKLF

cdr3_length: 11
clone_size: .
j_call: TRBJ1-5
v_call: TRBV5-1
cdr3_aa: ASSLDINQPQH

cdr3_length: 14
clone_size: .
j_call: TRBJ1-4
v_call: TRBV19
cdr3_aa: ASRASKSGQNEKLF

cdr3_length: 13
clone_size: .
j_call: TRBJ1-6
v_call: TRBV7-2
cdr3_aa: ASSSRQGLGSPLH

cdr3_length: 21
clone_size: .
j_call: TRBJ2-2
v_call: TRBV24-1
cdr3_aa: ATSGRTGPNSGTSGKNTGELF

cdr3_length: 9
clone_size: .
j_call: TRBJ2-1
v_call: TRBV20-1
cdr3_aa: SASRSDEQF

cdr3_length: 13
clone_size: .
j_call: TRBJ1-2
v_call: TRBV6-2/TRBV6-3
cdr3_aa: ASSYRTGGSYGYT

cdr3_length: 13
clone_size: .
j_call: TRBJ1-2
v_call: TRBV15
cdr3_aa: ATSRTDRGLSGYT

cdr3_length: 11
clone_size: once
j_call: TRBJ1-5
v_call: TRBV27
cdr3_aa: ASRTGSNQPQH

cdr3_length: 16
clone_size: .
j_call: TRBJ2-2
v_call: TRBV11-3
cdr3_aa: ASSLGGGRGQDTGELF

cdr3_length: 14
clone_size: .
j_call: TRBJ1-1
v_call: TRBV27
cdr3_aa: ASRQGGIRRNTEAF

cdr3_length: 14
clone_size: .
j_call: TRBJ2-3
v_call: TRBV4-2
cdr3_aa: ASSHPLAGGTDTQY

cdr3_length: 10
clone_size: many
j_call: TRBJ2-7
v_call: TRBV11-2
cdr3_aa: ASSPAGIEQY

cdr3_length: 11
clone_size: .
j_call: TRBJ2-1
v_call: TRBV18
cdr3_aa: ASSPRAYNEQF